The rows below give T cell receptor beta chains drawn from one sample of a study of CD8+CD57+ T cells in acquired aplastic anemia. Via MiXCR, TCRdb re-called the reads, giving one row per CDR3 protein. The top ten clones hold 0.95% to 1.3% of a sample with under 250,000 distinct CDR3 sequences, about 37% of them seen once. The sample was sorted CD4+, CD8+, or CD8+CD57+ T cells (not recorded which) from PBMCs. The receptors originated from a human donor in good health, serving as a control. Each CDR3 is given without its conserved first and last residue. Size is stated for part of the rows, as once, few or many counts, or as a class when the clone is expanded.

ASSEGKRPEKLF	few	TRBV14	TRBJ1-4
ASQDSSNQPQH	many	TRBV2	TRBJ1-5
ASIGANTEAF	many	TRBV5-1	TRBJ1-1
ASSLLGIEQF	many	TRBV7-2	TRBJ2-1
ASIQVAGANVLT	once	TRBV2	TRBJ2-6
SARRRDRLSYNEQF	many	TRBV20-1	TRBJ2-1
ASRPGGSGELF	.	TRBV10-3	TRBJ2-2
ASSLEGRRETQY	few	TRBV7-2	TRBJ2-5
ASSSGRRHEQF	many	TRBV12-3/TRBV12-4	TRBJ2-1
ATSDPHRGSDTQY	.	TRBV24-1	TRBJ2-3
ASTTGVRNTIY	many	TRBV2	TRBJ1-3
SALTVTLNTEAF	many	TRBV20-1	TRBJ1-1
ASSKIGTLGAF	few	TRBV4-1	TRBJ1-1
SARGQNNQPQH	few	TRBV20-1	TRBJ1-5
ASSLQRGGPGDTQY	.	TRBV7-2	TRBJ2-3
AWKRDRDVGKLF	few	TRBV19	TRBJ1-4
ASLRRTSGVTDTQY	.	TRBV12-3/TRBV12-4	TRBJ2-3